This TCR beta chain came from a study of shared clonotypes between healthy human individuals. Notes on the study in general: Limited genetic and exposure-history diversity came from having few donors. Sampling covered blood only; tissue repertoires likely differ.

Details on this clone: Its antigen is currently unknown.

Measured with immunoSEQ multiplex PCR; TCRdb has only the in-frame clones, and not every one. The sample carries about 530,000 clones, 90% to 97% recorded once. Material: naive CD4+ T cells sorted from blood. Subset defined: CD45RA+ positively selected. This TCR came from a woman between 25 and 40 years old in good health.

The chain's CDR3 is CASSLASSLVHEQFF. The CDR3 DNA sequence: TGCGCCAGCAGCTTGGCATCCAGCCTGGTCCATGAGCAGTTCTTC. The chain employs TRBV5-1 and TRBJ2-1; no firm D call. Trimming stripped 0 bases from V and 8 bases from J, with 15 bases between. Germline CDR1 is SGHRS and CDR2 is YFSETQ. The CDR3 is 15 residues long.